Described below is a single T cell receptor beta chain sequence and its context. Antigen specificity is unknown. The data are from a study of blood T cells in healthy people across ages. A second PCR of roughly 7 to 11 cycles used a sample-barcoded 5' primer and a J-beta primer mix. Through a template-switch adaptor with 12 random nucleotides, each cDNA molecule received a tag. TCRdb recomputed calls from the 5' RACE reads with MiXCR, one row per CDR3 protein. The sample carries 700,000 or so distinct CDR3 sequences, 20% to 25% recorded once. This CDR3 has 15 residues. Germline V gene lookup returns CDR1 DFQATT and CDR2 SNEGSKA (reference sequence). V trimming: 5 bases; J trimming: 1 base; junction bases outside the gene matches: 9. Study-level results: A roughly linear age-dependent decrease characterized TCR beta diversity per million T cells.

V and J are TRBV20-1 and TRBJ1-1; TRBD1 matches at 8 bases. The sequenced material came from blood. This TCR came from a man in his 70s in good health. Written as DNA, the CDR3 is TGCAGTGCTGGCAGGGGGCGAAGTCGGAACACTGAAGCTTTCTTT. Its translation: CSAGRGRSRNTEAFF.